The 25 T cell receptor beta chains reported below all come from one sample, sequenced in a study of cytomegalovirus exposure and HLA in healthy donors. The PCR was carried out with 60 Vbeta primers and 13 Jbeta primers. TCRdb's table, derived via immunoSEQ multiplex PCR, lists solely in-frame clones and lacks some. The sample has roughly 120,000 clones, more than 60% seen once. Source material: PBMCs. These receptors came from a woman aged 40 to 50 in good health and CMV-seropositive.

The genes are TRBV7-9 and TRBJ1-5; TRBD1 agrees at 7 bases. CDR3 size: 17 residues. J was trimmed by 2 bases and V by 2 bases; bases with no gene match: 9. The germline V gene has CDR1 SEHNR and CDR2 FQNEAQ (reference sequence). The CDR3 DNA reads TGTGCCAGCAGCTTAAAAAGACAGGGCGGCGGCAATCAGCCCCAGCATTTT. Translation: CASSLKRQGGGNQPQHF.

This clone came up a few times. As DNA, the CDR3 is TGCGCCAGCAGCTCCCAGGGTGTTCCCCACCCTGAGCAGTTCTTC. This translates into CASSSQGVPHPEQFF. The V and J genes are TRBV5-1 and TRBJ2-1; D possibly corresponds to TRBD1 (5 bases). From germline, CDR1 is SGHRS and CDR2 YFSETQ. Trimming removed 3 bases from V and 9 bases from J, with 19 bases in between. This CDR3 comprises 15 residues.

This clone was seen more than once but under ten times. V gene TRBV4-1 combines with J gene TRBJ2-7; 15 positions match TRBD2. Trimming took 0 bases from V and 5 from J; bases not matched to a gene: 11. The germline CDR1 and CDR2 sequences are MGHRA and YSYEKL. This CDR3 is 19 amino acids long. CDR3 sequence reads: CASSQDFGLAGGPGDEQYF. Here the CDR3 DNA reads TGCGCCAGCAGCCAAGATTTTGGACTAGCGGGAGGGCCTGGCGACGAGCAGTACTTC.

The chain recombines TRBV5-6 with TRBJ1-5; 7 bases match TRBD1. The germline CDR1 and CDR2 sequences are SGHDT and YYEEEE. The length of the CDR3 is 13 residues. The V and J ends lost 2 bases and 5 bases, in that order; junction bases with no gene match: 1. In DNA, the CDR3 is TGTGCCAGCAGCTTACAGGGGTATCAGCCCCAGCATTTT. Protein product: CASSLQGYQPQHF.

The rearrangement uses TRBV7-2 and TRBJ2-1; D perhaps matches TRBD2 (5 bases). This CDR3 is built from 15 residues. V lost 8 bases to trimming and J lost 7 bases, with 21 bases between them. CDR1 SGHTA and CDR2 FQGNSA come from the germline V gene. The CDR3 DNA sequence: TGTGCCAGCGGACCACCGAGGGAGCCTCGAAATGAGCAGTTCTTC. This sequence encodes CASGPPREPRNEQFF.

The chain has TRBV6-5 and TRBJ1-2; 7 positions agree with TRBD1. V trimming: 3 bases; J trimming: 14 bases; junction bases outside the gene matches: 15. CDR1 MNHEY and CDR2 SVGAGI come from the germline V gene. The CDR3 runs to 14 residues. The CDR3 here is CASSYSPGQKSATF. The CDR3 DNA is TGTGCCAGCAGTTATTCGCCGGGACAGAAGTCGGCTACCTTC.

This clone appeared once. The gene calls are TRBV5-6 and TRBJ1-1; D is unresolved. This CDR3 spans 15 amino acids. V dropped 4 bases and J dropped 5 bases, with 18 bases sitting between them. The germline V gene has CDR1 SGHDT and CDR2 YYEEEE. CDR3 nucleotides: TGTGCCAGCAGCCTCCTCGAGGGAAGAGGAACTGAAGCTTTCTTT. Its protein product is CASSLLEGRGTEAFF. The whole variable domain, remainder taken from reference TRBV5-6 and TRBJ1-1, is DAGVTQSPTHLIKTRGQQVTLRCSPKSGHDTVSWYQQALGQGPQFIFQYYEEEERQRGNFPDRFSGHQFPNYSSELNVNALLLGDSALYLCASSLLEGRGTEAFFGQGTRLTVV.

This sequence joins TRBV10-2 and TRBJ1-6; 7 nucleotides line up with TRBD1. The CDR3 sequence is 14 residues long. Losses at the gene ends were 7 bases for V and 7 bases for J; bases not matched to a gene: 7. Germline V lookup: CDR1 WSHSY, CDR2 SAAADI. CDR3 loop: CASKDRVENSPLHF. The CDR3 bases are TGCGCCAGCAAAGACAGGGTGGAGAATTCACCCCTCCACTTT.

The rearrangement links TRBV7-2 to TRBJ2-1, with 9 bases lining up with TRBD2. Germline assignment: CDR1 SGHTA and CDR2 FQGNSA. The CDR3 length is 16 residues. V was clipped by 5 bases and J by 6 bases; unmatched bases: 11. The CDR3 here is CASSPGTSLIGNEQFF. CDR3 sequence (DNA): TGTGCCAGCAGCCCCGGGACTAGCTTGATTGGCAATGAGCAGTTCTTC.

This clone was seen only once. This rearrangement joins TRBV4-1 to TRBJ2-3; no firm D call. The V end was cut by 4 bases, the J end by 1 base, with 9 bases between. CDR1 and CDR2 (germline): MGHRA, YSYEKL. CDR3 size: 14 residues. CDR3 sequence reads: CASSPLRGTDTQYF. CDR3 in DNA: TGCGCCAGCAGCCCCCTCCGGGGCACAGATACGCAGTATTTT.

DNA of the CDR3: TGTGCCAGCAGTTACGGCGGCACACCCACAGATACGCAGTATTTT. It is translated as CASSYGGTPTDTQYF. V is TRBV6-5 and J is TRBJ2-3, with D unclear. V was pared by 2 bases and J by 2 bases, with 11 bases between. CDR3 length: 15 residues. Germline values: CDR1 MNHEY, CDR2 SVGAGI.

In its sample, this clone was seen once. The rearrangement uses TRBV9 and TRBJ1-3, with a possible D match to TRBD1 (5 bases). Per germline, CDR1 SGDLS and CDR2 YYNGEE. This CDR3 has 16 amino acids. Deletions cut 3 bases from V and 0 bases from J, with 13 bases between. CDR3 sequence reads: CASSAQGLLSGNTIYF. The CDR3 coding sequence is TGTGCCAGCAGCGCGCAGGGTCTTCTCTCTGGAAACACCATATATTTT.

The gene calls are TRBV9 and TRBJ2-2, with D possibly TRBD1 on 5 matching bases. The germline CDR1 and CDR2 sequences are SGDLS and YYNGEE. The V end was cut by 1 base, the J end by 1 base, with 14 bases between. The CDR3 covers 17 residues. CDR3 loop: CASSVWGREGNTGELFF. CDR3 nucleotides: TGTGCCAGCAGCGTATGGGGCAGGGAAGGGAACACCGGGGAGCTGTTTTTT.

The V and J genes are TRBV5-1 and TRBJ1-1; weak D call: TRBD1 (6 bases). Deletions cut 4 bases from V and 11 bases from J, with 30 bases between. Germline CDR1 reads SGHRS; CDR2 reads YFSETQ. The CDR3 is made up of 17 amino acids. This CDR3 is CASSLTLQSGAALPAFF. CDR3 bases: TGCGCCAGCAGCCTTACCTTACAGTCAGGGGCCGCTCTACCGGCTTTCTTT.

This clone was observed once. The chain employs TRBV7-2 and TRBJ2-5; 7 bases fit TRBD2. The J call could be wrong; TRBJ2-7 is a better fit for the DNA end. CDR3 length: 15 residues. Germline values: CDR1 SGHTA, CDR2 FQGNSA. Written as DNA, the CDR3 is TGTGCCAGCAGCCCGAGCCCGGGGGGAACCTACGAGCAGTACTTC. Its translation is CASSPSPGGTYEQYF.

The V call is TRBV2, the J call TRBJ1-2, with TRBD1 identical over 7 bases. V lost 6 bases to trimming and J lost 6 bases; unmatched junction nucleotides: 10. CDR1 is SNHLY, CDR2 FYNNEI, per germline. CDR3 length: 14 amino acids. The CDR3 protein is CASRRTGAVDGYTF. In nucleotides, the CDR3 is TGTGCCAGCAGACGCACAGGGGCGGTTGATGGCTACACCTTC.

The chain couples TRBV5-1 to TRBJ1-1, with a tentative D call TRBD1 (5 bases). V lost 1 base to trimming and J lost 6 bases, with 13 bases between them. From germline, CDR1 is SGHRS and CDR2 YFSETQ. The CDR3 loop spans 14 amino acids. The CDR3 region has the DNA TGCGCCAGCAGCTTGTCGGGGGTCTTCGCTGAAGCTTTCTTT. Its translation is CASSLSGVFAEAFF. Full variable domain (remainder filled in from reference TRBV5-1 and TRBJ1-1): KAGVTQTPRYLIKTRGQQVTLSCSPISGHRSVSWYQQTPGQGLQFLFEYFSETQRNKGNFPGRFSGRQFSNSRSEMNVSTLELGDSALYLCASSLSGVFAEAFFGQGTRLTVV.

This clone turned up a few times. The genes are TRBV7-2 and TRBJ2-3; tentatively, D is TRBD2 (7 bases). Germline V gene lookup returns CDR1 SGHTA and CDR2 FQGNSA. CDR3 length: 16 amino acids. Trimming removed 3 bases at V and 0 bases at J, with 13 bases between. The DNA for the CDR3 is TGTGCCAGCAGCTTGGGGGGGACACTGAGCACAGATACGCAGTATTTT. Translating it yields CASSLGGTLSTDTQYF.

The chain carries TRBV18 and TRBJ2-3; D not certain. Germline V CDR1 and CDR2: KGHSH, LQKENI. V was shortened by 4 bases and J by 2 bases, with 13 bases between the two germline ends. The length of the CDR3 is 15 residues. The CDR3 DNA reads as TGTGCCAGCTCACTAATAGTGGGCACCACAGATACGCAGTATTTT. Encoded protein: CASSLIVGTTDTQYF.

CDR3 protein: CASSTVQGNFNQPQHF. CDR3 in DNA: TGTGCCAGTAGTACTGTCCAGGGAAACTTCAATCAGCCCCAGCATTTT. This sequence joins TRBV19 and TRBJ1-5, with a possible D match to TRBD1 (5 bases). V was trimmed by 4 bases and J by 3 bases, leaving 16 bases between them. In germline, CDR1 is LNHDA, CDR2 SQIVND (reference sequence). The CDR3 has 16 amino acids.

The genes are TRBV30 and TRBJ1-1; 7 positions match TRBD1. Trimming removed 3 bases from V and 5 bases from J; junction bases left unmatched: 9. This CDR3 has 14 residues. Germline CDR1 and CDR2: GTSNPN and SVGIG (reference sequence). CDR3 nucleotides: TGTGCCTGGAGGTTGAAGGGGGCTAGTACTGAAGCTTTCTTT. This codes for CAWRLKGASTEAFF.

Turning to this clone: This CDR3 is missing its conserved last phenylalanine or tryptophan, likely due to a read error. The rearrangement links TRBV5-1 to TRBJ2-7; 8 nucleotides match TRBD2. Germline trimming cut 5 bases from V and 5 bases from J; bases unmatched to any gene: 6. The CDR3 extends over 13 amino acids. The V gene's germline CDR1 is SGHRS and CDR2 YFSETQ. The CDR3 sequence: CASRRGATDEQYL. CDR3 DNA: TGCGCCAGCAGGCGGGGGGCCACGGACGAGCAGTACCTC.

This CDR3 reads CASLTGGNYGYTF. DNA for the CDR3: TGTGCCAGCCTGACGGGGGGTAACTATGGCTACACCTTC. This chain links TRBV2 with TRBJ1-2; weak D call: TRBD1 (5 bases). V was trimmed by 8 bases and J by 1 base, leaving 11 bases between them. The CDR3 contains 13 residues. Germline lookup yields CDR1 SNHLY and CDR2 FYNNEI.

The J gene is TRBJ2-3, the V gene TRBV28; maybe TRBD1 (6 bases). CDR1 and CDR2 from the germline V gene are MDHEN and SYDVKM. The CDR3 spans 15 residues. The ends were cut back, 5 bases at V and 0 bases at J, with 12 bases in the middle. The CDR3 bases are TGTGCCAGCAGTCTTAGACAGGTTAGCACAGATACGCAGTATTTT. Encoded protein: CASSLRQVSTDTQYF.

The J gene is TRBJ2-7, the V gene TRBV4-3; 8 bases are shared with TRBD2. Per germline, CDR1 LGHNA and CDR2 YSLEER. The CDR3 runs to 20 residues. J gave up 0 bases and V 3 bases, and 19 bases lay outside the gene matches. The CDR3, as DNA: TGCGCCAGCAGCCAGTACACGCTTACGCCGGGACTAGAGGGCTCCTACGAGCAGTACTTC. This codes for CASSQYTLTPGLEGSYEQYF.